Each of the 4 T cell receptor beta chains below was sequenced from the same sample in a study. Cells sorted as Tregs were CD4+, CD25+ and CD127-/low. TCRdb analysed the 5' RACE reads with MiXCR anew, one entry per CDR3 protein. The table shows 34,000 or so distinct CDR3 sequences, with 25% to 30% occurring only once. Input material: tumor-infiltrating Tregs sorted from the breast tumor. These receptors all come from a female donor with breast cancer.

This clonotype rates as medium-sized. The chain links TRBV20-1 to TRBJ1-5; D is perhaps TRBD1 (5 bases). Trimming took 0 bases from V and 4 from J, leaving 13 bases between them. The CDR3 covers 15 residues. The germline gives CDR1 DFQATT, CDR2 SNEGSKA (reference sequence). CDR3 loop: CSARDSGDPNQPQHF. In DNA, the CDR3 is TGCAGTGCTAGAGATTCGGGGGACCCAAATCAGCCCCAGCATTTT.

As for this clonotype: The conserved phenylalanine or tryptophan is not found at the CDR3 terminus, so this likely reflects a read error. The chain links TRBV12-3 or TRBV12-4 to TRBJ1-1; 7 positions match TRBD1. There are 13 residues in the CDR3. CDR3 DNA sequence: TGTGCCTGCAGTTTTAACAGGGGCACTGAAGCTTTCCTT. It translates to CACSFNRGTEAFL.

This clonotype was counted ten times or more. The rearrangement uses TRBV24-1 and TRBJ2-1; D gene ambiguous. Germline V gives CDR1 KGHDR, CDR2 SFDVKD. V gave up 4 bases and J gave up 0 bases, with 12 bases separating them. The CDR3 has 16 amino acids. The CDR3 is CATSDAIGSSYNEQFF. As DNA, the CDR3 is TGTGCCACCAGTGACGCTATTGGAAGCTCCTACAATGAGCAGTTCTTC.

The chain employs TRBV5-6 and TRBJ2-3; D may be TRBD1 (5 bases). Germline V gives CDR1 SGHDT, CDR2 YYEEEE. The CDR3 has 15 residues. V shed 0 bases and J shed 3 bases, with 11 bases lying between them. CDR3 nucleotides: TGTGCCAGCAGCTTGGCTGGGGCCGGAACAGATACGCAGTATTTT. Translated, it gives CASSLAGAGTDTQYF.